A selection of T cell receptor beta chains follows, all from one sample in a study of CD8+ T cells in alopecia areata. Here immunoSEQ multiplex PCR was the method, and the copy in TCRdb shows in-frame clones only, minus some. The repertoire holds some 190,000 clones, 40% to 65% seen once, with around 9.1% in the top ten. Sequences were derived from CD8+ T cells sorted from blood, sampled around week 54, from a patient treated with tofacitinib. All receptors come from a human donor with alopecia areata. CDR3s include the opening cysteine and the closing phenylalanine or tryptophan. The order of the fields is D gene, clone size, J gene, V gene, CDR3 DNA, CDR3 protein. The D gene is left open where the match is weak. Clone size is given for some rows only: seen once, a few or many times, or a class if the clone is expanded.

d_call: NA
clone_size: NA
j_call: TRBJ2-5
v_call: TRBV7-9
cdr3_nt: TGTGCCAGCAGCTTTACTGGGGAAGAGACCCAGTACTTC
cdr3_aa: CASSFTGEETQYF

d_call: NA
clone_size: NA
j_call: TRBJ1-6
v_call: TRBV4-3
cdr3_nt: TGCGCCAGCAGCCAAGACAACTATAATTCACCCCTCCACTTT
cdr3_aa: CASSQDNYNSPLHF

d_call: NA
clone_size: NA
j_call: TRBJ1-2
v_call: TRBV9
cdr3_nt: TGTGCCAGCAGCACCGTCGCGGGGGGTAACTATGGCTACACCTTC
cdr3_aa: CASSTVAGGNYGYTF

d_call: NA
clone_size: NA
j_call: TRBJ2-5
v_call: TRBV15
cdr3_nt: TGTGCCACCAGCAGTTACAGCCAAGAGACCCAGTACTTC
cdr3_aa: CATSSYSQETQYF

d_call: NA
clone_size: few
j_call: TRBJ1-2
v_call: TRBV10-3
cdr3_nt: TGTGCCATTGGTTCCGGTGGCTATGGCTACACCTTC
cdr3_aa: CAIGSGGYGYTF

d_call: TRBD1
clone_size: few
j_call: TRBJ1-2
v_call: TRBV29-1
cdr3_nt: TGCAGCGTTGAAGATTTACAGGGGGCTATTCCCTATGGCTACACCTTC
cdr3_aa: CSVEDLQGAIPYGYTF

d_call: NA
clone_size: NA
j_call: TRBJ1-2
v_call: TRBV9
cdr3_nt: TGTGCCAGCAGCGCCGACATCGACGGAAGGGGATATGGCTACACCTTC
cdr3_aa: CASSADIDGRGYGYTF

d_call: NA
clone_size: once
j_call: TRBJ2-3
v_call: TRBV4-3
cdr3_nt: TGCGCCAGCAGCCAAGATTCGACGGGGAGCACAGATACGCAGTATTTT
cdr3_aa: CASSQDSTGSTDTQYF

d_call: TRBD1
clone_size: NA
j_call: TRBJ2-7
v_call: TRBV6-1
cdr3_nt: TGTGCCAGCAGAGAACTGAAGGGACAGGGCTCCTACGAGCAGTACTTC
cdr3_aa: CASRELKGQGSYEQYF

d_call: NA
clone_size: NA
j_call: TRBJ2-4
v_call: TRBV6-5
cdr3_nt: TGTGCCAGCAGGGAGGACCGTTACAAAAACATTCAGTACTTC
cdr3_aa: CASREDRYKNIQYF

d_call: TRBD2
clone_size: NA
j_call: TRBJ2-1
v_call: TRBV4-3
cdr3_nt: TGCGCCAGCAGCCAAGATGGGACTAGCACCTACAATGAGCAGTTCTTC
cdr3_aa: CASSQDGTSTYNEQFF

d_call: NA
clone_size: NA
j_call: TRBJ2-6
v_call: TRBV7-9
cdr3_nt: TGTGCCAGCAGCTTAGGGGCCAACGTCCTGACTTTC
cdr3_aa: CASSLGANVLTF

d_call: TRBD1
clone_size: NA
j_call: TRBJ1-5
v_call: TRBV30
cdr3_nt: TGTGCCTGGAGTGTAAAACAGGGGAAGCCCAATCAGCCCCAGCATTTT
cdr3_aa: CAWSVKQGKPNQPQHF

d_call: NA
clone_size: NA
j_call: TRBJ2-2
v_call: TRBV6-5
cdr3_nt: TGTGCCAGCAGTTCGAAGACCGGGGAGCTGTTTTTT
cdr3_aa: CASSSKTGELFF

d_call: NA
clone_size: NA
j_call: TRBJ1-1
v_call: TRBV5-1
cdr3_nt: TGCGCCAGCAGCTCCACATTGAACACTGAAGCTTTCTTT
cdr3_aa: CASSSTLNTEAFF

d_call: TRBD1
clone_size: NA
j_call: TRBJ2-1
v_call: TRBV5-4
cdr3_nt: TGTGCCAGCAGCCGGGACAGTTATAATGAGCAGTTCTTC
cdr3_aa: CASSRDSYNEQFF

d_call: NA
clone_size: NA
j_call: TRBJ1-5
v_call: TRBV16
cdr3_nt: TGTGCCAGCAGCCCGGCCTGGGAAAGCAATCAGCCCCAGCATTTT
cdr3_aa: CASSPAWESNQPQHF

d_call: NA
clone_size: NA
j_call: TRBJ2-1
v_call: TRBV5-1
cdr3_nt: TGCGCCAGCAGCTCCCTCCAGAACAATGAGCAGTTCTTC
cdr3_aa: CASSSLQNNEQFF

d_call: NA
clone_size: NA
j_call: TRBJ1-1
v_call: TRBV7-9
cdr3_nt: TGTGCCAGCAGCTTAGTGGCGGGAGAAGCTTTCTTT
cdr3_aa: CASSLVAGEAFF

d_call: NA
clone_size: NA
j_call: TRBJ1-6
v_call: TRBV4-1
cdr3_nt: TGCGCCAGCAGCCAAGCAGGGACACATCTTAATTCACCCCTCCACTTT
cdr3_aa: CASSQAGTHLNSPLHF

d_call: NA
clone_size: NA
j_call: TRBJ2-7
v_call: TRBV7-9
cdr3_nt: TGTGCCAGCAGCTTAGCGGCAGGCTACGAGCAGTACTTC
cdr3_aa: CASSLAAGYEQYF

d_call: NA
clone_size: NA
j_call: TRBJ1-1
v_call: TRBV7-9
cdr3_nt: TGTGCCAGCAGCTTAGAGTATCCGAACACTGAAGCTTTCTTT
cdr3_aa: CASSLEYPNTEAFF

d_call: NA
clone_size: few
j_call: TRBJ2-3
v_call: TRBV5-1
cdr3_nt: TGCGCCAGCAGCCCTTGGGGGAAGGCCGATACGCAGTATTTT
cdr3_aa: CASSPWGKADTQYF

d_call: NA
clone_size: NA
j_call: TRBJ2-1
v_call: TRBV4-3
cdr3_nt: TGCGCCAGCAGCTCTACCGCGTACAATGAGCAGTTCTTC
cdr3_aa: CASSSTAYNEQFF

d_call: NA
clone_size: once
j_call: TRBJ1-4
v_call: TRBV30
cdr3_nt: TGTGCCTGGAGCTCGGGGGGAAATGAAAAACTGTTTTTT
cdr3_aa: CAWSSGGNEKLFF

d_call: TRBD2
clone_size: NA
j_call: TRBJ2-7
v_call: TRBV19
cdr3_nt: TGTGCCAGTAGTAGGACTAGCGGGGGGGCGTCCCACGAGCAGTACTTC
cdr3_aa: CASSRTSGGASHEQYF

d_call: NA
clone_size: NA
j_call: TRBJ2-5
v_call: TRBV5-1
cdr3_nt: TGCGCCAGCAGCCGTTGGTTGTCAGAGACCCAGTACTTC
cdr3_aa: CASSRWLSETQYF

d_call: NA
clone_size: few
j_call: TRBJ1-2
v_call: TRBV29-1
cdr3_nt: TGCAGCGCTCTGGACGGACGGGACTATGGCTACACCTTC
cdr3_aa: CSALDGRDYGYTF

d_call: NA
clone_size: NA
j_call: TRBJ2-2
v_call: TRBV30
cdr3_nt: TGTGCCTGGGGGGAGGAGAACCGGGTCACCGGGGAGCTGTTTTTT
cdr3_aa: CAWGEENRVTGELFF

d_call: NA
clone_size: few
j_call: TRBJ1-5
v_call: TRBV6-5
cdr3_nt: TGTGCCAGCAGTCCAGGACAGACTCAGCCCCAGCATTTT
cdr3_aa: CASSPGQTQPQHF

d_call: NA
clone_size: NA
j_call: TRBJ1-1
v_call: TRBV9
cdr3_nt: TGTGCCAGCACCCAAATTAACAGGGCGGCAACTGAAGCTTTCTTT
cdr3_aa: CASTQINRAATEAFF

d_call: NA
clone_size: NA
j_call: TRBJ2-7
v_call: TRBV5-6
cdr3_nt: TGTGCCAGCAGCCCGACCGGTCCCTACGAGCAGTACTTC
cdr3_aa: CASSPTGPYEQYF

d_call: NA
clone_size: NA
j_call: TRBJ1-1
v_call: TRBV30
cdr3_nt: TGTGCCTGGAGGACAGGAGGTATGAACACTGAAGCTTTCTTT
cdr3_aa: CAWRTGGMNTEAFF

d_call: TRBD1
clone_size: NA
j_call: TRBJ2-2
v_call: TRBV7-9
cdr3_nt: TGTGCCAGCAGCTTGACGACAGGGGCGAACGGGGAGCTGTTTTTT
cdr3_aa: CASSLTTGANGELFF

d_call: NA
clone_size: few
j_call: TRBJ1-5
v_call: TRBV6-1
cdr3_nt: TGTGCCAGCGAACACGGACTATTAGGCAATCAGCCCCAGCATTTT
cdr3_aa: CASEHGLLGNQPQHF

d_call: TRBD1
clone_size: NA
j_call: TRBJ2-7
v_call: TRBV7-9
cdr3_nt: TGTGCCAGCAGCCACCGGGACAGGTCATACGAGCAGTACTTC
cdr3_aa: CASSHRDRSYEQYF

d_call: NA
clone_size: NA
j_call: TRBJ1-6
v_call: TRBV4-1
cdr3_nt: TGCGCCAGCAGCCAAGACCTGGAATCACCCCTCCACTTT
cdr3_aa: CASSQDLESPLHF

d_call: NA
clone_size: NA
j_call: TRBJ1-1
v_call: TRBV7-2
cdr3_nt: TGTGCCAGCAGTCAGGCTCCGAACACTGAAGCTTTCTTT
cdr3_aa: CASSQAPNTEAFF

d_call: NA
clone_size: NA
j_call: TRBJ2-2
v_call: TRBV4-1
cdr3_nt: TGCGCCAGCAGCCCGGGCCGAAACCCGAACACCGGGGAGCTGTTTTTT
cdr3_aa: CASSPGRNPNTGELFF

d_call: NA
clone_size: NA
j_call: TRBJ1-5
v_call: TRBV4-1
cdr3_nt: TGCGCCAGCAGCCAAGGCACAGGTAGCAATCAGCCCCAGCATTTT
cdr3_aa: CASSQGTGSNQPQHF

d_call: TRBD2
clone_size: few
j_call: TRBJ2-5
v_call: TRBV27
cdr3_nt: TGTGCCAGCAGTCCCCGGGGGGTGGCAGAGACCCAGTACTTC
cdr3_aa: CASSPRGVAETQYF

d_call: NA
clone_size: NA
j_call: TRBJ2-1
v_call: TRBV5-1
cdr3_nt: TGCGCCAGCAGCTTCTGGGGGAGCTCTGGGCACAATGAGCAGTTCTTC
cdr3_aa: CASSFWGSSGHNEQFF

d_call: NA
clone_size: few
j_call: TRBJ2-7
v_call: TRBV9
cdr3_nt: TGTGCCAGCAGCGGCAAATACTCCTACGAGCAGTACTTC
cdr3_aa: CASSGKYSYEQYF

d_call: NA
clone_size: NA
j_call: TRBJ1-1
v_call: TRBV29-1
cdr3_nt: TGCAGCGCGAGGGAGGTGGACGCTTTCTTT
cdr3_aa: CSAREVDAFF

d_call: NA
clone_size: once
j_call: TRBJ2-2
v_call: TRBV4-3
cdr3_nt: TGCGCCAGCAGCCAAGTGGGCGACGACGGGGAGCTGTTTTTT
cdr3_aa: CASSQVGDDGELFF

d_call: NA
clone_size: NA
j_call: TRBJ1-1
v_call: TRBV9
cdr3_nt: TGTGCCAGCAGCGTAGGTGGCAGAAGCATGAACACTGAAGCTTTCTTT
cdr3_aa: CASSVGGRSMNTEAFF

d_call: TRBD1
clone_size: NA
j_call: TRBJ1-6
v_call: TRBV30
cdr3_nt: TGTGCCTGGAGTACGGGACAGGGGAATTCACCCCTCCACTTT
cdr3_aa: CAWSTGQGNSPLHF

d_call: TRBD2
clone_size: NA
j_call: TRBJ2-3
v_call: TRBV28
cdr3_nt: TGTGCCAGCAGTTTCGGACTAGCGGGGGGCCGCACAGATACGCAGTATTTT
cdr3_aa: CASSFGLAGGRTDTQYF

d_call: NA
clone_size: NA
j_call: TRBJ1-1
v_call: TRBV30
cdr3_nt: TGTGCCTGGAGTCGGAACACTGAAGCTTTCTTT
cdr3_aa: CAWSRNTEAFF

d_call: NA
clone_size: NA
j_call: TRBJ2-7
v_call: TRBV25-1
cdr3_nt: TGTGCCAGCAGTAACTCCTACGAGCAGTACTTC
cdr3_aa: CASSNSYEQYF

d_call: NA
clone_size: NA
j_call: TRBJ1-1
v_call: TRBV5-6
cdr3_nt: TGTGCCAGCAGCGACGGGGACGGCAACACTGAAGCTTTCTTT
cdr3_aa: CASSDGDGNTEAFF

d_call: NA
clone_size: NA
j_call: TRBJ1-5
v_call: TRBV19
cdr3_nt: TGTGCCAGTATGGATGCCGCTTTTAATCAGCCCCAGCATTTT
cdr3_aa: CASMDAAFNQPQHF

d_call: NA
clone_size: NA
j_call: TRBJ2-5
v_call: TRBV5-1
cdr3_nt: TGCGCCAGCAGCTTGGAGGGGGGCCAAGAGACCCAGTACTTC
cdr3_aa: CASSLEGGQETQYF

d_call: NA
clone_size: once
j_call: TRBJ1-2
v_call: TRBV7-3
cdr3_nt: TGTGCCAGCAGCTTGGAACCGTCCCCGTCGGTGGATGGCTACACCTTC
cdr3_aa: CASSLEPSPSVDGYTF

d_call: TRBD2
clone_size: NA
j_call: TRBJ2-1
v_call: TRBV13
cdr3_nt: TGTGCCAGCAGCTTAGCGGCTAGCGGGGGCCTTAATGAGCAGTTCTTC
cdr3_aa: CASSLAASGGLNEQFF